This TCR beta chain emerged from a study of regulatory T cells in long-lasting Graves disease. At the level of the study: For under 3 months, newly diagnosed Graves' patients had been taking antithyroid drugs.

Time point denoted: newly diagnosed GD, antithyroid drugs for less than 3 months. The TCR library was made from RNA that had been extracted from PBMCs in TRIzol. To make TCR beta libraries, researchers used iRepertoire HTBI primers and Arm-PCR of CDR3 regions. TCRdb recomputed calls from the multiplex PCR reads with MiXCR, one row per CDR3 protein. The data hold 500,000 or so distinct CDR3 sequences, with around 16% observed a single time. A few counts support this clonotype. A read error is possible here, since a much larger clone lies one base away. These same records also appear under a second study, on T cells in Graves' hyperthyroidism and ophthalmopathy. That publication notes: Uncontrolled infections, other autoimmune diseases, pregnancy or lactation led to exclusion of patients. Expanded thyroid clonotypes (above 0.001) were mostly also found in blood.

Sequenced material: peripheral blood mononuclear cells (PBMCs), taken at new diagnosis, from a patient treated with antithyroid drugs. The clonotype comes from a woman aged 40 to 65 with Graves disease.

CDR3 amino acids: CASSQDSPYEQYF. DNA for the CDR3: TGTGCCAGCAGCCAAGATTCCCCCTACGAGCAGTACTTC. The V and J genes are TRBV4-2 and TRBJ2-7; D ambiguous. The germline gives CDR1 LGHNA, CDR2 YNFKEQ. The germline V and J ends were trimmed by 0 bases and 2 bases, with 5 bases remaining between them. This CDR3 is 13 amino acids long.